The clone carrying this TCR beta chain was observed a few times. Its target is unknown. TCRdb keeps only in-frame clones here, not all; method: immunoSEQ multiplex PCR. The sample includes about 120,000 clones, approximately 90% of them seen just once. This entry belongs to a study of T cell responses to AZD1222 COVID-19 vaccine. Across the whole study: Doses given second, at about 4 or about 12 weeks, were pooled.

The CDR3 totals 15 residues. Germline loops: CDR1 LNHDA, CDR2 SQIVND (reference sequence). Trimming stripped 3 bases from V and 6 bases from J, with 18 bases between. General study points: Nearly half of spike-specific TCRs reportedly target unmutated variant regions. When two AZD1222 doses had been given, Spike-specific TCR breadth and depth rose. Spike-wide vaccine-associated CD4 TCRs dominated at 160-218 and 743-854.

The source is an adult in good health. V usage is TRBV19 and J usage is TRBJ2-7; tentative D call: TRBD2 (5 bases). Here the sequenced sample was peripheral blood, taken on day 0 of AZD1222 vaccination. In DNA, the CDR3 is TGTGCCAGTAGTATTAAGGAGGCAGGTCGGCGCGAGCAGTACTTC. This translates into CASSIKEAGRREQYF.